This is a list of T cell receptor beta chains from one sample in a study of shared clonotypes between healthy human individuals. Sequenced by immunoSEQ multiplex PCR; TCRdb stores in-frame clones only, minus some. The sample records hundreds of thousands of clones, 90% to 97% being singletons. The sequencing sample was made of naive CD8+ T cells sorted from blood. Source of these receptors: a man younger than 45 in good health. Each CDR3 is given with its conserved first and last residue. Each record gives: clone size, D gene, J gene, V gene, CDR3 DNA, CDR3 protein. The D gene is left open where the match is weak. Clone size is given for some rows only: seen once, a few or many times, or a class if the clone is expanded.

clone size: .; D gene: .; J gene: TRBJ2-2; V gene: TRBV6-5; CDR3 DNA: TGTGCCAGCAGTTACCCAACCGGGGAGCTGTTTTTT; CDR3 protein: CASSYPTGELFF
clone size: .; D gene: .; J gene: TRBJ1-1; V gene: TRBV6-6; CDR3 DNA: TGTGCCAGCAACCAGAACACTGAAGCTTTCTTT; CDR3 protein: CASNQNTEAFF
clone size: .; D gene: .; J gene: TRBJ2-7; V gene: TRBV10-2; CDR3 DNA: TGCGCCAGCACCCAAAGCTCCTACGAGCAGTACTTC; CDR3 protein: CASTQSSYEQYF
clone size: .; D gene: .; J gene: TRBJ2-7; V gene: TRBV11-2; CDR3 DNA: TGTGCCAGCAGCTTCGAGGGGTTCCACGAGCAGTACTTC; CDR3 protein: CASSFEGFHEQYF
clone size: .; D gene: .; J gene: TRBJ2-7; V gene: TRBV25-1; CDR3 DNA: TGTGCCAGCAGTGAAATCGGGGGATCCTACGAGCAGTACTTC; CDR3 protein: CASSEIGGSYEQYF
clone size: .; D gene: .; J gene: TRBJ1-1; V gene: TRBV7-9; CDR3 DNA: TGTGCCAGCAGGATAGGAGGGAAGGGACAACTGAACACTGAAGCTTTCTTT; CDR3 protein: CASRIGGKGQLNTEAFF
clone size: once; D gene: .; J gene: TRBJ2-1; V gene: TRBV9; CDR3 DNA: TGTGCCAGCAGCGTTTCAGCGGGTAGCAATGAGCAGTTCTTC; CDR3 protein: CASSVSAGSNEQFF
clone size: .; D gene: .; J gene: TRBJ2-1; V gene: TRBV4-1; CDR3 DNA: TGCGCCAGCAGCCTTGAATACGGGAGTTACAATGAGCAGTTCTTC; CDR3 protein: CASSLEYGSYNEQFF
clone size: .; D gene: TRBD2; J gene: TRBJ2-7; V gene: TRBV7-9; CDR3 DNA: TGTGCCAGCAGACGGGGGGGCGACGAGCAGTACTTC; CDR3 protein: CASRRGGDEQYF
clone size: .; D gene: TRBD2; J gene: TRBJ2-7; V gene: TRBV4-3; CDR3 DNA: TGCGCCAGCAGCCAAGGTGGACCCTTAGCGGGCCGCTCCTACGAGCAGTACTTC; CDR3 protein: CASSQGGPLAGRSYEQYF
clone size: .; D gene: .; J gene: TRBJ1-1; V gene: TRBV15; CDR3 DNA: TGTGCCACCAGCAGAGCTGGGGGAAACACTGAAGCTTTCTTT; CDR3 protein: CATSRAGGNTEAFF
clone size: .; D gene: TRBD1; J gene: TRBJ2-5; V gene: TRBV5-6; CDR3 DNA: TGTGCCAGCAGCGGTGGACAGGGTAGAGAGACCCAGTACTTC; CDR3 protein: CASSGGQGRETQYF
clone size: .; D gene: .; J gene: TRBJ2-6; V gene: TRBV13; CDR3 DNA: TGTGCCAGCAGCTTACGGGGACCTGGGGCCAACGTCCTGACTTTC; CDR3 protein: CASSLRGPGANVLTF
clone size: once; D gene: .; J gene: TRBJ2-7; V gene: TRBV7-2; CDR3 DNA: TGTGCCAGCAGCCTCTCGACCAGGCGGGAATACGAGCAGTACTTC; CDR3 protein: CASSLSTRREYEQYF
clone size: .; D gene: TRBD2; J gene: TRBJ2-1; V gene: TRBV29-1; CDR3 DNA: TGCAGCGTTGAAGATCCCCCTAGCGGGTTGTACAATGAGCAGTTCTTC; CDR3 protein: CSVEDPPSGLYNEQFF
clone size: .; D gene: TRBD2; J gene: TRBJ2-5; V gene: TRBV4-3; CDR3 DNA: TGCGCCAGCAGCCAAGAGAGCGGGAGGGCCATAGAGACCCAGTACTTC; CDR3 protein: CASSQESGRAIETQYF
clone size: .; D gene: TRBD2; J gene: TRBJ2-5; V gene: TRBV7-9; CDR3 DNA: TGTGCCAGCAGCTTCAGCCGCGGGGGGGTCCAAGAGACCCAGTACTTC; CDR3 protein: CASSFSRGGVQETQYF
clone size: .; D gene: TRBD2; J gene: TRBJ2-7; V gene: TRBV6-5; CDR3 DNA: TGTGCCAGCAGTTACTCGAGGGACTACCCTACCTACGAGCAGTACTTC; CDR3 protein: CASSYSRDYPTYEQYF